Listed here are 4 T cell receptor beta chains from one sample, sequenced in a study of cytomegalovirus exposure and HLA in healthy donors. Repertoires were generated with immunoSEQ multiplex PCR, while TCRdb's copy carries only in-frame clones and drops some. The sample holds tens of thousands of clones; 93% are singletons and the top ten take 3.5% to 4%. Sequencing used PBMCs. These receptors all stem from a woman in her twenties or thirties in good health and CMV-seronegative.

As concerns this clone: Other DNA sequences in the same sample also yield this CDR3. The CDR3 DNA reads as TGTGCCAGCAGCTTGGGAGGGACTGGCTCCTACGAGCAGTACTTC. This codes for CASSLGGTGSYEQYF. This sequence joins TRBV5-4 and TRBJ2-7; tentatively, D is TRBD2 (6 bases). The germline V gene has CDR1 SGHNT and CDR2 YYREEE (reference sequence). V lost 0 bases, J lost 0 bases, and 10 bases lay in between. The CDR3 length is 15 residues. Full variable domain (outside the CDR3, taken from reference TRBV5-4 and TRBJ2-7): ETGVTQSPTHLIKTRGQQVTLRCSSQSGHNTVSWYQQALGQGPQFIFQYYREEENGRGNFPPRFSGLQFPNYSSELNVNALELDDSALYLCASSLGGTGSYEQYFGPGTRLTVT.

V gene TRBV10-3 combines with J gene TRBJ2-7; 7 bases align to TRBD2. In germline, CDR1 is ENHRY, CDR2 SYGVKD. The junction had 11 bases not matched to a gene; V was cut back by 5 bases and J by 7 bases. The CDR3 loop spans 14 amino acids. CDR3 residues: CAISTGLVLGEQYF. In DNA, the CDR3 is TGTGCCATCAGTACAGGACTAGTCCTAGGAGAGCAGTACTTC.

The chain joins TRBV19 to TRBJ2-6; a weak D match, TRBD1 (7 bases). Per germline, CDR1 LNHDA and CDR2 SQIVND (reference sequence). Trimming pared 11 bases from V and 0 bases from J, leaving 17 bases between. This CDR3 comprises 16 residues. CDR3 sequence: CAAQGGRSSGANVLTF. The DNA for the CDR3 is TGTGCCGCCCAGGGGGGACGGAGCTCTGGGGCCAACGTCCTGACTTTC. The full variable domain, with the rest looked up from reference TRBV19 and TRBJ2-6, is DGGITQSPKYLFRKEGQNVTLSCEQNLNHDAMYWYRQDPGQGLRLIYYSQIVNDFQKGDIAEGYSVSREKKESFPLTVTSAQKNPTAFYLCAAQGGRSSGANVLTFGAGSRLTVL.

V and J are TRBV28 and TRBJ1-5, with D possibly being TRBD1 (6 bases). Germline CDR1 MDHEN, CDR2 SYDVKM. This CDR3 region has 15 residues. The ends were cut back, 7 bases at V and 3 bases at J, with 16 bases in the middle. The CDR3 is CASTSPAGANQPQHF. The CDR3 bases are TGTGCCAGCACCTCCCCGGCAGGGGCCAATCAGCCCCAGCATTTT. Supplemented by reference TRBV28 and TRBJ1-5, the full variable domain reads DVKVTQSSRYLVKRTGEKVFLECVQDMDHENMFWYRQDPGLGLRLIYFSYDVKMKEKGDIPEGYSVSREKKERFSLILESASTNQTSMYLCASTSPAGANQPQHFGDGTRLSIL.